Listed here are 27 T cell receptor beta chains from one sample, sequenced in a study of T-cell memory formation after mild COVID-19. TCRdb re-derived calls from the 5' RACE reads in MiXCR, one entry per CDR3 protein. Here the sample spans around 150,000 distinct CDR3 sequences, roughly 28% being singletons. What was sequenced was PBMCs or a T cell subset sorted from them (not recorded which). The origin of the receptors is an adult woman who had mild COVID-19 (a few samples of this study predate the infection). Cell type and time point are not known.

This clonotype was seen at least ten times. The chain has TRBV12-3 or TRBV12-4 and TRBJ1-4; D not certain. This CDR3 comprises 14 residues. The V end lost 5 bases, the J end lost 4 bases, and 11 bases lay between the germline ends. CDR3 nucleotide sequence: TGTGCCAGCAGTGAAACGGGGTTTAATGAAAAACTGTTTTTT. Translating it yields CASSETGFNEKLFF.

The V and J genes are TRBV29-1 and TRBJ2-3; D remains ambiguous. The germline V and J ends were trimmed by 3 bases and 2 bases, with 6 bases remaining between them. There are 12 residues in the CDR3. Germline V CDR1 and CDR2: SQVTM, ANQGSEA. CDR3 nucleotide sequence: TGCAGCGTTGATCCGGCCACAGATACGCAGTATTTT. Translated, it gives CSVDPATDTQYF.

This clonotype has just a few counts. V and J are TRBV3-1 and TRBJ2-1, with 12 nucleotides matching TRBD2. This CDR3 is built from 16 residues. The V gene end was trimmed by 3 bases and the J gene end by 12 bases; junction bases not matched to a gene: 12. Germline lookup yields CDR1 LGHDT and CDR2 YNNKEL (reference sequence). The CDR3 DNA sequence: TGTGCCAGCAGCCACGGGACTAGCGGGCGTCTCTCCGGGCAGTTCTTC. This gives the protein CASSHGTSGRLSGQFF.

This clonotype was counted only a few times. This chain joins TRBV2 and TRBJ1-5; D is possibly TRBD1 (5 bases). V shed 5 bases and J shed 6 bases, with 8 bases lying between them. CDR1 is SNHLY, CDR2 FYNNEI, per germline. The CDR3 spans 12 residues. The CDR3 protein is CASSPRVQPQHF. In DNA form, the CDR3 reads TGTGCCAGCAGTCCCAGGGTTCAGCCCCAGCATTTT. Variable domain in full (rest from reference TRBV2 and TRBJ1-5): EPEVTQTPSHQVTQMGQEVILRCVPISNHLYFYWYRQILGQKVEFLVSFYNNEISEKSEIFDDQFSVERPDGSNFTLKIRSTKLEDSAMYFCASSPRVQPQHFGDGTRLSIL.

The gene calls are TRBV10-3 and TRBJ2-2; 9 bases are shared with TRBD1. The V segment lost 6 bases and the J segment 5 bases; nucleotides outside the gene matches: 7. The germline V gene encodes CDR1 ENHRY and CDR2 SYGVKD. This CDR3 has 15 residues. The chain's CDR3 is CAISAGTGWTGELFF. The CDR3 nucleotides are TGTGCCATCAGCGCCGGGACAGGGTGGACCGGGGAGCTGTTTTTT.

In this sample, this clonotype turned up a few times. This rearrangement joins TRBV9 to TRBJ2-1; 14 bases are shared with TRBD2. V was pared by 0 bases and J by 8 bases, with 13 bases of the junction left unmatched. Germline-derived CDR1 and CDR2 are SGDLS and YYNGEE. This CDR3 is 19 amino acids long. The CDR3 loop is CASSVVGTSGSDWLDEQFF. The CDR3 DNA reads TGTGCCAGCAGCGTAGTGGGGACTAGCGGGAGTGATTGGTTAGATGAGCAGTTCTTC. Based on the CDR3 plus reference TRBV9 and TRBJ2-1, the full variable domain is DSGVTQTPKHLITATGQRVTLRCSPRSGDLSVYWYQQSLDQGLQFLIQYYNGEERAKGNILERFSAQQFPDLHSELNLSSLELGDSALYFCASSVVGTSGSDWLDEQFFGPGTRLTVL.

This clonotype was counted only a few times. The chain couples TRBV6-5 to TRBJ1-1; no firm D call. The V end was cut by 5 bases, the J end by 0 bases, with 13 bases between. Per germline, CDR1 MNHEY and CDR2 SVGAGI. The CDR3 runs to 15 residues. DNA of the CDR3: TGTGCCAGCAGTGCCTTCGACCGAATGAACACTGAAGCTTTCTTT. Its protein product is CASSAFDRMNTEAFF.

This clonotype was counted a single time. The chain employs TRBV6-5 and TRBJ2-7; possible D gene TRBD1, 5 bases. Germline lookup yields CDR1 MNHEY and CDR2 SVGAGI. The CDR3 is 14 residues long. Trimming removed 5 bases at V and 3 bases at J, with 14 bases between. The CDR3 sequence: CASSPRTPFYEQYF. The CDR3, as DNA: TGTGCCAGCAGTCCCCGGACACCTTTCTACGAGCAGTACTTC.

V is TRBV7-2 and J is TRBJ1-4; the D gene is possibly TRBD1 (6 bases). This CDR3 has 15 residues. Germline assignment: CDR1 SGHTA and CDR2 FQGNSA. V lost 0 bases, J lost 7 bases, and 12 bases lay in between. CDR3: CASSLAGRGGEKLFF. CDR3 nucleotide sequence: TGTGCCAGCAGCTTAGCCGGCAGGGGTGGTGAAAAACTGTTTTTT. Full variable domain (missing parts from reference TRBV7-2 and TRBJ1-4): GAGVSQSPSNKVTEKGKDVELRCDPISGHTALYWYRQSLGQGLEFLIYFQGNSAPDKSGLPSDRFSAERTGGSVSTLTIQRTQQEDSAVYLCASSLAGRGGEKLFFGSGTQLSVL.

This clonotype was picked up a small number of times. The V call is TRBV15, the J call TRBJ1-1, with 11 positions matching TRBD1. After removal of 4 bases from V and 5 bases from J, the junction contained 6 bases not matched to a gene. The CDR3 covers 15 residues. Germline V gene lookup returns CDR1 LNHNV and CDR2 YYDKDF (reference sequence). CDR3 nucleotide sequence: TGTGCCACCAGCACCCCGGGACAGGGGGTGACTGAAGCTTTCTTT. It translates to CATSTPGQGVTEAFF.

The chain carries TRBV7-9 and TRBJ2-1, with D uncertain. In germline, CDR1 is SEHNR, CDR2 FQNEAQ (reference sequence). V dropped 1 base and J dropped 8 bases, with 15 bases sitting between them. This CDR3 contains 15 residues. The CDR3 nucleotides are TGTGCCAGCAGCTTAGGAACTGTGAATTTAGATGAGCAGTTCTTC. It specifies CASSLGTVNLDEQFF.

The chain recombines TRBV18 with TRBJ1-2, with 8 bases that match TRBD1. The length of the CDR3 is 14 residues. Germline CDR1 and CDR2: KGHSH and LQKENI. V trimming: 3 bases; J trimming: 7 bases; junction bases outside the gene matches: 7. CDR3 sequence: CASSPGQGEAGYTF. The CDR3 bases are TGTGCCAGCTCACCTGGACAGGGTGAGGCTGGCTACACCTTC.

This clonotype was observed a few times. The chain links TRBV29-1 to TRBJ2-1; the D gene is possibly TRBD2 (6 bases). The CDR3 is made up of 14 amino acids. The V gene's germline CDR1 is SQVTM and CDR2 ANQGSEA. Trimming left V 6 bases short and J 0 bases short, with 12 bases between. Here the CDR3 DNA reads TGCAGCGTGCTGGTCGGGAGCTCCTACAATGAGCAGTTCTTC. The encoded protein is CSVLVGSSYNEQFF.

This clonotype showed up just a few times. This chain links TRBV15 with TRBJ2-5; D not certain. CDR1 and CDR2 (germline): LNHNV, YYDKDF (reference sequence). This CDR3 has 12 residues. V was pared by 2 bases and J by 1 base, with 2 bases between. For the CDR3, the DNA is TGTGCCACCAGCAGACTCCAAGAGACCCAGTACTTC. Its protein is CATSRLQETQYF.

The V and J genes are TRBV3-1 and TRBJ1-3; 10 bases map to TRBD1. Germline V gives CDR1 LGHDT, CDR2 YNNKEL (reference sequence). The CDR3 loop spans 15 amino acids. The trim removed 0 bases at V and 9 bases at J, leaving 5 bases unmatched. CDR3 nucleotide sequence: TGTGCCAGCAGCCAAGAAGACAGGGGGCGCGGCACCATATATTTT. The encoded protein is CASSQEDRGRGTIYF.

The CDR3: CSVRTGDTYEQYF. CDR3 DNA: TGCAGCGTTAGGACAGGGGATACCTACGAGCAGTACTTC. The V and J genes are TRBV29-1 and TRBJ2-7; 9 nucleotides align to TRBD1. The CDR3 runs 13 residues. Germline V gives CDR1 SQVTM, CDR2 ANQGSEA. V lost 5 bases, J lost 2 bases, and 4 bases stayed unmatched.

This clonotype came up a few times. This rearrangement joins TRBV19 to TRBJ1-1, with D possibly TRBD1 on 5 matching bases. CDR3 length equals 14 residues. CDR1 and CDR2 (germline): LNHDA, SQIVND (reference sequence). Trimming left V 5 bases short and J 6 bases short, with 16 bases between. The CDR3 loop reads CASSPRRGESEAFF. CDR3 coding DNA: TGTGCCAGTAGTCCGCGTAGGGGAGAGTCTGAAGCTTTCTTT.

The CDR3: CASSPRGPAGSEQYF. CDR3 coding DNA: TGTGCCAGCTCACCCCGGGGCCCGGCGGGCTCCGAGCAGTACTTC. The gene calls are TRBV18 and TRBJ2-7; the D gene could be TRBD1 or TRBD2 (5 bases each). The V gene's germline CDR1 is KGHSH and CDR2 LQKENI. V lost 3 bases and J 6 bases, leaving 18 bases between the germline ends. The CDR3 is 15 amino acids.

CDR3 coding DNA: TGTGCCAGCAGCTACAACAGGGCGGACACTGAAGCTTTCTTT. Protein product: CASSYNRADTEAFF. V and J are TRBV6-6 and TRBJ1-1; the D gene is possibly TRBD1 (6 bases). The V end lost 6 bases, the J end lost 3 bases, and 14 bases lay between the germline ends. CDR3 size: 14 residues. The germline CDR1 and CDR2 sequences are MNHNY and SVGAGI (reference sequence).

This clonotype was recorded a few times. The rearrangement uses TRBV29-1 and TRBJ2-2, with TRBD2 identical over 10 bases. Germline-derived CDR1 and CDR2 are SQVTM and ANQGSEA. This CDR3 is built from 13 residues. V shed 6 bases, J shed 6 bases, and the junction held 4 bases outside the gene matches. The CDR3 here is CSVAGGPSGELFF. The CDR3 DNA reads as TGCAGCGTAGCGGGAGGGCCTTCCGGGGAGCTGTTTTTT.

This clonotype was observed at least ten times. The J gene is TRBJ2-7, the V gene TRBV30; weak D call: TRBD1 (6 bases). The ends were cut back, 4 bases at V and 2 bases at J, with 12 bases in the middle. The CDR3 loop spans 13 amino acids. The germline V gene has CDR1 GTSNPN and CDR2 SVGIG (reference sequence). The CDR3 is CAWTGHRAYEQYF. The CDR3 DNA reads as TGTGCCTGGACGGGACACAGAGCCTACGAGCAGTACTTC.

For the CDR3, the DNA is TGTGCCAGCAGTGAGAGGTTCGGGACTCCCAATGAGCAGTTCTTC. It encodes CASSERFGTPNEQFF. V gene TRBV2 combines with J gene TRBJ2-1; D may be TRBD2 (6 bases). Germline V gene sequence: CDR1 SNHLY, CDR2 FYNNEI. The CDR3 has 15 residues. V lost 3 bases to trimming and J lost 6 bases, with 15 bases between them.

This sequence joins TRBV12-3 or TRBV12-4 and TRBJ2-7; 7 nucleotides align to TRBD1. The CDR3 contains 16 residues. The V and J ends lost 3 bases and 2 bases, in that order; junction bases with no gene match: 10. CDR3 bases: TGTGCCAGCAGTTTCCGGACAGGAGGAGACACCTACGAGCAGTACTTC. Translating gives CASSFRTGGDTYEQYF.

This chain uses TRBV7-3 with TRBJ1-1; D gene uncertain. The V end was cut by 1 base, the J end by 0 bases, with 3 bases between. This CDR3 has 13 amino acids. The germline gives CDR1 SGHTA, CDR2 FQGTGA. The DNA of the CDR3 is TGTGCCAGCAGCTTAAATGTGAACACTGAAGCTTTCTTT. Translated: CASSLNVNTEAFF.

The chain carries TRBV12-3 or TRBV12-4 and TRBJ2-7; D is perhaps TRBD2 (5 bases). The CDR3 is 11 residues long. The germline V and J ends were trimmed by 1 base and 10 bases, with 8 bases remaining between them. The CDR3 loop is CASSLGTRQYF. The CDR3 nucleotides are TGTGCCAGCAGTTTAGGTACTAGACAGTACTTC.

This rearrangement joins TRBV6-2 or TRBV6-3 to TRBJ2-1; the D is unclear. The V and J ends lost 8 bases and 3 bases respectively, with 11 bases between them. CDR1 MNHEY and CDR2 SVGEGT come from the germline V gene. The CDR3 totals 13 residues. CDR3 sequence reads: CASGHENYNEQFF. CDR3 DNA sequence: TGTGCCAGCGGTCACGAGAACTACAATGAGCAGTTCTTC.

The V and J genes are TRBV12-3 or TRBV12-4 and TRBJ2-3; D is undetermined. This CDR3 is built from 13 residues. The V and J ends lost 7 bases and 5 bases respectively, with 13 bases between them. The CDR3 region is CASMLNRGDTQYF. The CDR3, as DNA: TGTGCCAGCATGCTTAACCGAGGAGATACGCAGTATTTT.